These 29 T cell receptor beta chains originate from one sample sequenced in a study of post-analysis software for immune sequencing data (dated by TCRdb to the mid-2010s). General findings and caveats noted by the study authors: Patients showed significantly higher frequencies than controls for a handful of TRBV segments, among them TRBV5-6, TRBV5-1 and TRBV20-1.

No cognate antigen is known for these TCRs. Receptors were amplified or captured by PCR. TCRdb lists the instrument as Illumina HiSeq 2500. Unique molecular identifiers were incorporated into TCR beta cDNA libraries to reduce PCR and sequencing biases. TCRdb applied fastp at Q25 and MiXCR to the public reads, then kept only in-frame beta chains. One record per CDR3 amino acid sequence lists the most common genes and DNA. This sample holds 700,000 to 900,000 distinct CDR3 sequences; 35% to 55% were observed only once. 4.9% of the sample lies in the top ten. The sample comprised blood. The receptors originated from a girl aged 10-17 years with multiple sclerosis.

The chain's CDR3 is CAIRDGYNEQFF. The CDR3 region has the DNA TGTGCCATCAGGGACGGATACAATGAGCAGTTCTTC. V gene TRBV10-3 combines with J gene TRBJ2-1; no reliable D call. This CDR3 is built from 12 residues. Trimming pared 6 bases from V and 4 bases from J, leaving 7 bases between. The germline CDR1 and CDR2 sequences are ENHRY and SYGVKD.

Concerning this clonotype itself: The junction and the germline gene differ at one end; a read error may be behind it. The chain carries TRBV7-2 and TRBJ2-1; 7 nucleotides match TRBD2. The CDR3 runs 14 residues. The V gene's germline CDR1 is SGHTA and CDR2 FQGNSA. The DNA of the CDR3 is TGTGCCTGCAGCTCGCTCGGGTCTAGCGGAGGGCGGTTCTTC. As protein: CACSSLGSSGGRFF.

J is TRBJ2-5 and V is TRBV27; the match to TRBD2 covers 11 bases. With V trimmed by 2 bases and J by 7 bases, 12 bases remained unmatched. From germline, CDR1 is MNHEY and CDR2 SMNVEV (reference sequence). The CDR3 extends over 17 amino acids. CDR3 DNA: TGTGCCAGCAGTTTAAGACTAGCGGGACCTGGTTTGGGGACCCAGTACTTC. This codes for CASSLRLAGPGLGTQYF.

This chain links TRBV6-5 with TRBJ2-3; D is tentatively TRBD1 or TRBD2 (5 bases each). CDR3 length: 15 amino acids. Germline V gene lookup returns CDR1 MNHEY and CDR2 SVGAGI. Deletions cut 7 bases from V and 2 bases from J, with 16 bases between. CDR3 region: CASTPGKGYTDTQYF. CDR3 in DNA: TGTGCCAGCACCCCCGGGAAGGGGTACACAGATACGCAGTATTTT.

This clonotype occurred a few times. This chain joins TRBV24-1 and TRBJ2-7; D remains unclear. V gave up 4 bases and J gave up 0 bases, with 6 bases separating them. This CDR3 has 13 amino acids. The germline V gene has CDR1 KGHDR and CDR2 SFDVKD. CDR3 protein: CATSDPFSYEQYF. DNA of the CDR3: TGTGCCACCAGTGACCCGTTCTCCTACGAGCAGTACTTC.

The gene calls are TRBV20-1 and TRBJ2-7, with D possibly called TRBD1 or TRBD2 (5 bases each). CDR1 and CDR2 (germline): DFQATT, SNEGSKA (reference sequence). This CDR3 spans 16 amino acids. V was trimmed by 1 base and J by 0 bases, leaving 16 bases between them. This CDR3 is CSARAPRGRNSYEQYF. As DNA, the CDR3 is TGCAGTGCTAGAGCACCCCGGGGCAGGAACTCCTACGAGCAGTACTTC.

This clonotype was recorded only once. The genes are TRBV28 and TRBJ1-4, with a possible D match to TRBD1 (5 bases). From germline, CDR1 is MDHEN and CDR2 SYDVKM. V was trimmed by 11 bases and J by 6 bases, leaving 13 bases between them. The CDR3 totals 12 residues. The CDR3 sequence: CAARSRDEKLFF. In DNA, the CDR3 is TGTGCCGCAAGGAGCAGGGATGAAAAACTGTTTTTT. Full variable domain (remainder filled in from reference TRBV28 and TRBJ1-4): DVKVTQSSRYLVKRTGEKVFLECVQDMDHENMFWYRQDPGLGLRLIYFSYDVKMKEKGDIPEGYSVSREKKERFSLILESASTNQTSMYLCAARSRDEKLFFGSGTQLSVL.

This clonotype was seen only a few times. The V gene is TRBV20-1, the J gene TRBJ2-7, with 14 positions matching TRBD2. The CDR3 has 14 residues. Trimming removed 3 bases from V and 3 bases from J; junction bases left unmatched: 1. Germline CDR1 reads DFQATT; CDR2 reads SNEGSKA (reference sequence). CDR3 in amino acids: CSARGLAGDYEQYF. The CDR3 DNA follows: TGCAGTGCTAGGGGACTAGCGGGGGACTACGAGCAGTACTTC.

The V call is TRBV6-1, the J call TRBJ2-5; 7 bases are a match to TRBD2. The J segment lost 0 bases and the V segment lost 6 bases, leaving 16 bases of the junction unmatched. The germline gives CDR1 MNHNS, CDR2 SASEGT. The CDR3 is made up of 18 amino acids. CDR3 in amino acids: CASSPGVAGRVHQETQYF. CDR3 bases: TGTGCCAGCAGCCCCGGGGTAGCGGGTCGGGTACACCAAGAGACCCAGTACTTC.

V usage is TRBV20-1 and J usage is TRBJ2-1, with 7 positions matching TRBD2. CDR3 length: 14 residues. V gave up 1 base and J gave up 2 bases; unmatched junction bases: 2. In germline, CDR1 is DFQATT, CDR2 SNEGSKA (reference sequence). CDR3 DNA: TGCAGTGCTAGAGTTGCGGGAGCCTACAATGAGCAGTTCTTC. Protein: CSARVAGAYNEQFF.

This chain links TRBV7-9 with TRBJ2-1; 11 bases match TRBD2. With V trimmed by 10 bases and J by 1 base, 9 bases remained unmatched. CDR1 is SEHNR, CDR2 FQNEAQ, per germline (reference sequence). The CDR3 contains 16 residues. This CDR3 is CATGASGRRSYNEQFF. The CDR3 DNA reads as TGTGCCACCGGGGCTAGCGGGAGGAGGTCCTACAATGAGCAGTTCTTC.

This clonotype occurred a few times. The chain employs TRBV4-2 and TRBJ2-1; 11 bases agree with TRBD2. In germline, CDR1 is LGHNA, CDR2 YNFKEQ. The CDR3 sequence is 19 residues long. V was clipped by 0 bases and J by 3 bases; unmatched bases: 10. CDR3 DNA: TGTGCCAGCAGCCAAGAACAGGTTCGGACTAGCGGGTACTACAATGAGCAGTTCTTC. This translates into CASSQEQVRTSGYYNEQFF.

The chain carries TRBV18 and TRBJ2-1; 9 positions agree with TRBD1. Germline V gene sequence: CDR1 KGHSH, CDR2 LQKENI. V lost 6 bases and J lost 5; bases outside the gene matches: 11. The CDR3 loop spans 16 amino acids. The CDR3 DNA is TGTGCCAGCTCGTCACAGGGGGCGGCCGGGGACAATGAGCAGTTCTTC. It translates to CASSSQGAAGDNEQFF.

This clonotype was seen a few times. The chain joins TRBV6-6 to TRBJ2-1; 8 bases are shared with TRBD2. In germline, CDR1 is MNHNY, CDR2 SVGAGI (reference sequence). This CDR3 contains 15 residues. Trimming removed 3 bases from V and 9 bases from J; junction bases left unmatched: 10. This CDR3 is CASSYGSGSSTEQFF. DNA for the CDR3: TGTGCCAGCAGTTATGGCAGCGGGAGTAGTACTGAGCAGTTCTTC.

The V call is TRBV20-1, the J call TRBJ2-3; 10 positions agree with TRBD2. The V segment lost 0 bases and the J segment 5 bases; nucleotides outside the gene matches: 5. The CDR3 runs 15 residues. Germline assignment: CDR1 DFQATT and CDR2 SNEGSKA (reference sequence). The CDR3 DNA is TGCAGTGCTAGAGATGGGAGCGGGAGGGGAGATACGCAGTATTTT. Protein sequence: CSARDGSGRGDTQYF.

The genes are TRBV19 and TRBJ2-7, with D possibly being TRBD1 or TRBD2 (5 bases each). The J call could be wrong; TRBJ2-5 is a better fit for the DNA end. The CDR3 sequence is 13 residues long. Germline CDR1 is LNHDA and CDR2 is SQIVND (reference sequence). The CDR3 DNA reads TGTGCCAGTAGTATTGAGGGGAGAAAGACCCAGTACTTC. It yields the protein CASSIEGRKTQYF.

The gene calls are TRBV20-1 and TRBJ1-2; no clear D gene. Looked up from germline, CDR1 is DFQATT and CDR2 is SNEGSKA (reference sequence). The CDR3 contains 14 residues. The ends were cut back, 6 bases at V and 4 bases at J, with 18 bases in the middle. CDR3 loop: CSATPPGAGYGYTF. CDR3 DNA sequence: TGCAGTGCCACGCCTCCGGGCGCGGGCTATGGCTACACCTTC.

This clonotype has more than one count but fewer than ten. The chain employs TRBV29-1 and TRBJ2-7, with 8 bases fitting TRBD2. CDR1 is SQVTM, CDR2 ANQGSEA, per germline. The V segment lost 2 bases and the J segment 2 bases; nucleotides outside the gene matches: 8. This CDR3 has 15 amino acids. In DNA form, the CDR3 reads TGCAGCGTTGAACTCCCTAGCGGGCTTCCCTACGAGCAGTACTTC. Translated: CSVELPSGLPYEQYF.

Turning to this clonotype: This is likely a read error, given that the CDR3 carries no conserved phenylalanine or tryptophan at its end. The chain uses TRBV29-1 and TRBJ1-2; no definite D call. V was trimmed by 4 bases and J by 8 bases, leaving 20 bases between them. Germline V gene sequence: CDR1 SQVTM, CDR2 ANQGSEA. The CDR3 extends over 14 amino acids. The CDR3 nucleotides read TGCAGCGTTGTTAACCCCCAATGGGCCTTGGGCTACACCTGC. The encoded protein is CSVVNPQWALGYTC.

This clonotype was seen once. The chain couples TRBV7-8 to TRBJ2-1, with a possible D match to TRBD1 (6 bases). The CDR3 length is 15 residues. The germline V gene has CDR1 SGHVS and CDR2 FQNEAQ. Between the trimmed V and J ends, which lost 3 bases and 2 bases, there was a span of 11 bases. For the CDR3, the DNA is TGTGCCAGCAGCTTCAAACAGGGCCCCTACAATGAGCAGTTCTTC. This gives the protein CASSFKQGPYNEQFF. Looking up the rest from reference TRBV7-8 and TRBJ2-1 gives the full variable domain: GAGVSQSPRYKVAKRGQDVALRCDPISGHVSLFWYQQALGQGPEFLTYFQNEAQLDKSGLPSDRFFAERPEGSVSTLKIQRTQQEDSAVYLCASSFKQGPYNEQFFGPGTRLTVL.

The chain combines TRBV27 with TRBJ2-7, with a possible D match to TRBD2 (5 bases). Matching the DNA end better, TRBJ2-5 makes the J call doubtful. CDR3 length equals 14 residues. CDR1 is MNHEY, CDR2 SMNVEV, per germline (reference sequence). Here the CDR3 DNA reads TGTGCCAGCAGTTTTAACGGGGAGAGAGAGACCCAGTACTTC. This gives the protein CASSFNGERETQYF.

This clonotype was recorded only once. This rearrangement joins TRBV7-9 to TRBJ1-2; TRBD1 aligns across 9 bases. The V and J ends lost 6 bases and 8 bases, in that order; junction bases with no gene match: 16. This CDR3 has 16 amino acids. Germline V gene lookup returns CDR1 SEHNR and CDR2 FQNEAQ (reference sequence). This CDR3 reads CASRPKQGAKGEGYTF. CDR3 sequence (DNA): TGTGCCAGCAGACCAAAACAGGGGGCGAAAGGGGAAGGCTACACCTTC.

In its sample, this clonotype was seen a few times. The chain employs TRBV15 and TRBJ2-3, with 9 bases fitting TRBD2. The trim removed 3 bases at V and 0 bases at J, leaving 4 bases unmatched. This CDR3 has 16 amino acids. Germline V CDR1 and CDR2: LNHNV, YYDKDF (reference sequence). The CDR3 coding sequence is TGTGCCACCAGCAGCGGGACTAGCTTTAGCACAGATACGCAGTATTTT. It translates to CATSSGTSFSTDTQYF.

The V call is TRBV27, the J call TRBJ2-7; D could derive from TRBD1 or TRBD2 (6 bases each). V was pared by 6 bases and J by 4 bases, with 16 bases between. Germline values: CDR1 MNHEY, CDR2 SMNVEV (reference sequence). The CDR3 length is 14 residues. Written as DNA, the CDR3 is TGTGCCAGCAGGCAAGTAGAGGGGGGATACGAGCAGTACTTC. It encodes CASRQVEGGYEQYF.

CDR3 sequence (DNA): TGCAGTGCTAGAGTAAGAGCAGGGCGCGCGGATCAGCCCCAGCATTTT. Translation: CSARVRAGRADQPQHF. The chain carries TRBV20-1 and TRBJ1-5; a weak D match, TRBD1 (5 bases). Germline V gene lookup returns CDR1 DFQATT and CDR2 SNEGSKA (reference sequence). The CDR3 has 16 amino acids. Trimming removed 1 base at V and 5 bases at J, with 18 bases between.

Remarks on this clonotype: A much larger clone sits a single nucleotide away, making a read error possible. V gene TRBV29-1 combines with J gene TRBJ2-5; TRBD1 matches at 10 bases. The tail of the sequence fits TRBJ2-7 better, so the J call may be wrong. This CDR3 has 12 amino acids. The germline V gene encodes CDR1 SQVTM and CDR2 ANQGSEA. The CDR3 DNA reads TGCAGCGCCGGACAGGGGGTCTACGAGCAGTACTTC. Protein sequence: CSAGQGVYEQYF.

The gene calls are TRBV12-3 or TRBV12-4 and TRBJ2-3; D is undetermined. The CDR3 has 14 residues. V was pared by 6 bases and J by 5 bases, with 15 bases between. Here the CDR3 reads CASSPLTRGDTQYF. CDR3 sequence (DNA): TGTGCCAGCAGCCCCCTCACGCGTGGAGATACGCAGTATTTT.

J is TRBJ2-7 and V is TRBV13; 9 bases agree with TRBD2. After removal of 0 bases from V and 2 bases from J, the junction contained 8 bases not matched to a gene. CDR1 and CDR2 (germline): PRHDT, FYEKMQ (reference sequence). The CDR3 has 17 amino acids. The CDR3: CASSLGPISGGPYEQYF. In nucleotides, the CDR3 is TGTGCCAGCAGCTTAGGCCCTATTAGCGGGGGTCCCTACGAGCAGTACTTC.

V and J are TRBV28 and TRBJ2-7; D gene unclear. Germline loops: CDR1 MDHEN, CDR2 SYDVKM. The CDR3 totals 14 residues. V lost 3 bases and J lost 6, with 15 bases in between. The CDR3 nucleotides read TGTGCCAGCAGTTTGATGGTTCCCTCATCCGAGCAGTACTTC. This gives the protein CASSLMVPSSEQYF.